The subject of this entry is one T cell receptor (beta chain). These data originate in a study of T cells in Graves' hyperthyroidism and ophthalmopathy. RNA transcripts gave rise to amplified TCR beta CDR3 regions. Researchers ran a first-round RT-PCR on the TCR CDR3 using the HTBI primer set. TCRdb ran MiXCR on the multiplex PCR reads and lists one entry per CDR3 protein. The table has approximately 640,000 distinct CDR3 sequences, 40% to 55% seen once. Germline CDR1 reads ENHRY; CDR2 reads SYGVKD. CDR3 size: 11 residues. V lost 3 bases, J lost 7 bases, and 4 bases lay in between. This receptor was taken from an adult man with Graves' disease, either hyperthyroidism or ophthalmopathy (not recorded which). Sequenced input: peripheral blood or thyroid tissue (not recorded which). The chain recombines TRBV10-3 with TRBJ1-3; D gene ambiguous. CDR3 loop: CAISDGNTIYF. Here the CDR3 DNA reads TGTGCCATCAGTGACGGTAACACCATATATTTT.